What follows describes a single TCR beta chain. Its antigen target is currently unknown. Per-nucleotide qualities are absent, and no much larger clonotype sits a single base away. The data are from a study of blood T cell repertoires in COVID-19 (dated by TCRdb to 2020 to 2021). In terms of the full investigation: Samples from collaborators originated in the United States, Italy and Spain and spanned both the acute and convalescent phases of COVID-19. The material from the prospective study consisted of cDNA or gDNA derived from T cells, B-cell-depleted T cells, or PBMCs. Subjects who had been exposed to COVID-19, were actively infected with it, or had recovered from it provided the deeply sampled blood TCRbeta repertoires that made up the dataset. The repertoires were made available in a free public database intended to serve as a resource for research on the immune response to SARS-CoV-2. The samples were drawn from the first 160 participants of the ongoing ImmuneRACE study and from over a thousand subjects provided by 6 global collaborators. Nearly every sample came with metadata listing a de-identified subject ID, COVID-19 status, age in years and sex. Where available, HLA class I and class II types were taken from metadata supplied by the sample provider and were not determined by assay-based typing. Broad study findings and their caveats: How much clinical and demographic metadata was included differed by source and by participant, and the metadata was provided uncurated.

Trimming leaves V shorter by 7 bases and J shorter by 6 bases, with the junction holding 9 bases beyond the gene matches. CDR1 SGHNT and CDR2 YYREEE are derived from the germline V gene (reference sequence). Taken from cysteine to phenylalanine, the CDR3 has 17 residues. This entry keeps only the CDR3 DNA: 51 bases, framed from base 1. Collaborating institutions collected whole blood in K2EDTA tubes following their own protocols. For TCRbeta analysis, collaborators shipped samples in one of three forms: frozen whole blood, isolated PBMCs, or DNA extracted from either of those sample types. TCRbeta CDR3 regions were amplified from genomic DNA by means of the immunoSEQ Assay, a bias-controlled multiplex PCR. On the authors' methods: Nucleated cell counts per sample were estimated from amplification of reference gene primers within the assay. Sequence reads were collapsed and filtered to measure the absolute abundance of every unique TCRbeta CDR3 rearrangement. For each sample, productive Simpson clonality was calculated by taking the square root of Simpson's diversity index across productive rearrangements. In TCRdb, the immuneACCESS table is reduced to in-frame sequences with V and J assigned. These tables do not hold every clone; where another copy was compared, an unresolved V gene accounts for under half, and the others remain unexplained. That table gives V, J and clone size, and the DNA gave D and trimming. The sample contains tens of thousands of clones, around 84% of them found a single time. The ten largest clones add up to 9.5% to 13% of the sample.

This TCR derives from a man between 65 and 79 years old with active or convalescent COVID-19. The rearranged chain carries TRBV5-4 and TRBJ2-2; the junction holds 16 bases that match TRBD2. Input material: peripheral blood. The sequence in DNA is TGTGCCAGCGGCACCGGGACTAGCGGGAGGGCCCCCGGGGAGCTGTTTTTT. This codes for CASGTGTSGRAPGELFF.